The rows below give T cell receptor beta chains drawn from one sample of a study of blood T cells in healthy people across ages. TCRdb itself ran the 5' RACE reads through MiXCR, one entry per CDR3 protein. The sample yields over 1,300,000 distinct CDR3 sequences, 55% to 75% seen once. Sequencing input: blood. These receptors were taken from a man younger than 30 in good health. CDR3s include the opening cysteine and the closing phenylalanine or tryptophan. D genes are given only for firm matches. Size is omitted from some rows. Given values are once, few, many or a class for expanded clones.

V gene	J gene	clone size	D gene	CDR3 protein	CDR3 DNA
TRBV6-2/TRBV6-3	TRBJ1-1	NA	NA	CASRREPNAEAFF	TGTGCCAGCAGGCGGGAGCCGAACGCTGAAGCTTTCTTT
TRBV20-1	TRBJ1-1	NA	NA	CSARGSGSSRVGVNTEAFF	TGCAGTGCTAGGGGGAGTGGGTCTTCCAGGGTCGGGGTGAACACTGAAGCTTTCTTT
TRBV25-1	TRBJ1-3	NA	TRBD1	CASSEDVQGATGNTIYF	TGTGCCAGCAGTGAGGATGTCCAGGGGGCGACTGGAAACACCATATATTTT
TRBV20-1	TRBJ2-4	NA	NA	CSAREQDWRRYF	TGCAGTGCTAGAGAGCAAGATTGGAGGAGGTACTTC
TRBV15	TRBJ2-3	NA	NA	CATAVGGSDTQYF	TGTGCCACGGCGGTGGGGGGTTCAGATACGCAGTATTTT
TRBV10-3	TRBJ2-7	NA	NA	CAISDPEGYYEQYF	TGTGCCATCAGTGATCCCGAGGGCTACTACGAGCAGTACTTC
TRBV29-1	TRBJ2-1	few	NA	CSVEDLTQLSSYNEQFF	TGCAGCGTTGAAGATTTAACTCAACTTAGTTCCTACAATGAGCAGTTCTTC
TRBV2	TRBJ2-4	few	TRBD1	CASSPRDSENIQYF	TGTGCCAGCAGTCCTCGGGACAGCGAAAACATTCAGTACTTC
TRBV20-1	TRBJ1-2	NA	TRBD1	CSALRGTVAGNGYTF	TGCAGTGCTCTCCGAGGGACAGTGGCGGGGAATGGCTACACCTTC
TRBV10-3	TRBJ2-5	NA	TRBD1	CAISGGTGSGGYQETQYF	TGTGCCATCAGTGGAGGGACAGGGTCTGGGGGGTACCAAGAGACCCAGTACTTC
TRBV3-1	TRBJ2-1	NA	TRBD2	CASSGTSADNEQFF	TGTGCCAGCAGCGGGACTAGCGCGGACAATGAGCAGTTCTTC
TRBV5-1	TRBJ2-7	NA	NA	CASSLAFDPYEQYF	TGCGCCAGCAGCTTGGCCTTCGACCCCTACGAGCAGTACTTC
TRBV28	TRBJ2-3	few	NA	CATARPSYYTDTQYF	TGTGCCACCGCCCGCCCCTCCTACTACACAGATACGCAGTATTTT
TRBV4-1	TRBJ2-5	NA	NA	CASSQTHERDQYF	TGCGCCAGCAGCCAGACTCATGAACGGGACCAGTACTTC
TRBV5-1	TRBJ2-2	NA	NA	CASSLAEANTGELFF	TGCGCCAGCAGCTTGGCCGAAGCGAACACCGGGGAGCTGTTTTTT